The clone carrying this TCR beta chain was counted ten times or more. Its antigen is unidentified. This entry comes from a study of T cell repertoires in cytomegalovirus infection. On the study more broadly: Evidence of both CMV infection and a matching HLA type came from public TCR beta signatures. General study findings and limits: Carriage of CMV together with the relevant HLA was identifiable through cumulative public TCR beta family frequency. Dominating the ex vivo response were TCR beta clonotypes that were CMV-specific and HLA-C-restricted.

TCRdb ran MiXCR on the reads and lists one entry per CDR3 protein. The table has about 150,000 distinct CDR3 sequences, about a quarter seen once. This CDR3 is 15 amino acids long. CDR1 and CDR2 (germline): SGHVS, FQNEAQ. The ends lost 5 bases at V and 4 bases at J; junction bases unmatched: 7. The TCR sequence derives from a human donor in good health (CMV status not recorded). Some clones in this sample may be carry-over from other donors' samples. The sequencing sample was made of PBMCs. The chain employs TRBV7-8 and TRBJ1-4, with 7 bases identical to TRBD1. The CDR3, as DNA: TGTGCCAGCAGCGCACAAGGGACAGTTAATGAAAAACTGTTTTTT. The encoded protein is CASSAQGTVNEKLFF.